Listed below are T cell receptor beta chains from one sample, sequenced in a study of T cells in Graves' hyperthyroidism and ophthalmopathy. TCRdb re-called the multiplex PCR reads through MiXCR, storing one row per CDR3 protein. Among fewer than 650,000 distinct CDR3 sequences, 12% to 15% were seen once, and the ten largest hold roughly 13%. The sequencing sample was made of blood. These receptors all come from a woman aged 35 to 49 with Graves' hyperthyroidism. Each CDR3 is given with its conserved first and last residue. Each record gives: V gene, D gene, clone size, J gene, CDR3 length, CDR3 protein, CDR3 DNA. D genes are given only for firm matches. Rows give clone size only sometimes, using once, few, many, or a class for an expanded clone.

>TRBV20-1|.|.|TRBJ2-2|15
CSASGDKNNTGELFF
TGCAGTGCTAGTGGTGACAAGAATAACACCGGGGAGCTGTTTTTT
>TRBV2|TRBD2|many|TRBJ2-1|13
CAILADRDNEQFF
TGTGCCATACTAGCGGATCGAGACAATGAGCAGTTCTTC
>TRBV18|TRBD1|many|TRBJ2-7|13
CASSPSGTVQQYF
TGTGCCAGCTCACCATCGGGGACAGTCCAGCAGTACTTC
>TRBV2|TRBD1|many|TRBJ1-4|14
CASSETGVREKLFF
TGTGCCAGCAGCGAGACAGGGGTGCGGGAAAAACTGTTTTTT
>TRBV7-9|.|.|TRBJ1-6|14
CASSPPGSGSPLHF
TGCGCCAGCAGCCCCCCCGGGTCTGGTTCACCCCTCCACTTT
>TRBV2|.|many|TRBJ2-7|14
CASRNRPASVEQYF
TGTGCCAGCAGGAACAGGCCGGCATCGGTAGAGCAGTACTTC
>TRBV7-8|TRBD1|many|TRBJ2-3|13
CASAGQGTDTQYF
TGTGCCAGCGCGGGACAGGGGACAGATACGCAGTATTTT
>TRBV29-1|.|many|TRBJ2-3|16
CSVAMGRLPPTDTQYF
TGCAGCGTTGCTATGGGGAGGCTCCCCCCCACAGATACGCAGTATTTT
>TRBV7-9|.|many|TRBJ2-4|17
CASSPLGLLLAKNIQYF
TGTGCCAGCAGCCCCCTGGGACTCCTACTAGCCAAAAACATTCAGTACTTC
>TRBV20-1|.|many|TRBJ2-7|13
CSAREGTGYEQYF
TGCAGTGCTAGAGAGGGGACGGGTTACGAGCAGTACTTC
>TRBV7-2|.|many|TRBJ2-3|14
CASSSRDSTDTQYF
TGTGCCAGCAGCTCCCGGGACTCTACAGATACGCAGTATTTT
>TRBV6-6|.|many|TRBJ2-1|10
CASSYPEQFF
TGTGCCAGCAGTTACCCTGAGCAGTTCTTC
>TRBV20-1|TRBD1|many|TRBJ2-3|16
CSAVSRQGEVTDTQYF
TGCAGTGCCGTTAGTCGACAGGGGGAAGTCACAGATACGCAGTATTTT
>TRBV5-1|.|.|TRBJ2-2|16
CASSLVAGDHTGELFF
TGCGCCAGCAGCTTGGTAGCAGGGGACCACACCGGGGAGCTGTTTTTT
>TRBV28|.|many|TRBJ2-6|18
CASIQAGAASSGANVLTF
TGTGCCAGCATACAAGCGGGCGCGGCCTCCTCTGGGGCCAACGTCCTGACTTTC
>TRBV29-1|TRBD1|.|TRBJ2-2|14
CSVEQGVGTGELFF
TGCAGCGTTGAACAGGGGGTTGGCACCGGGGAGCTGTTTTTT
>TRBV28|.|.|TRBJ2-7|18
CASSFQVLRDSSSYEQYF
TGTGCCAGCAGTTTCCAGGTTTTGCGGGACAGTTCCTCCTACGAGCAGTACTTC
>TRBV12-3/TRBV12-4|TRBD2|many|TRBJ2-1|15
CASSFLAGGPYEQFF
TGTGCCAGCAGTTTTCTAGCGGGAGGGCCGTATGAGCAGTTCTTC
>TRBV18|.|.|TRBJ1-2|13
CASSSGEDYGYTF
TGTGCCAGCTCATCGGGCGAGGACTATGGCTACACCTTC
>TRBV28|.|many|TRBJ2-7|14
CASSLQGGGREQYF
TGTGCCAGCAGTTTACAAGGAGGGGGCCGCGAGCAGTACTTC
>TRBV5-1|TRBD1|few|TRBJ2-7|14
CASSSTGGAGEQYF
TGCGCCAGCAGCTCCACAGGGGGCGCGGGGGAGCAGTACTTC
>TRBV7-9|TRBD2|many|TRBJ2-1|16
CASSPTGLAAKSEQFF
TGTGCCAGCAGCCCCACCGGACTAGCGGCAAAGAGTGAGCAGTTCTTC
>TRBV5-1|.|.|TRBJ2-1|17
CASSLFGVESSYNEQFF
TGCGCCAGCAGCTTGTTTGGGGTCGAAAGCTCCTACAATGAGCAGTTCTTC
>TRBV3-1|.|many|TRBJ2-7|12
CASSPTPGEQYF
TGTGCCAGCAGCCCCACCCCGGGCGAGCAGTACTTC
>TRBV20-1|.|.|TRBJ1-1|15
CSARDFRLTNTEAFF
TGCAGTGCTAGAGATTTTCGGTTAACGAACACTGAAGCTTTCTTT
>TRBV5-1|TRBD2|few|TRBJ2-3|18
CASSQGTSGTSSTDTQYF
TGCGCCAGCAGCCAAGGGACTAGCGGAACCTCTAGCACAGATACGCAGTATTTT
>TRBV7-9|TRBD2|few|TRBJ2-7|14
CASSGGLASHEQYF
TGTGCCAGCAGCGGGGGACTAGCTTCCCACGAGCAGTACTTC
>TRBV27|.|.|TRBJ1-6|20
CASSLATYGQTGSYNSPLHF
TGTGCCAGCAGTTTAGCAACCTATGGACAGACGGGCTCCTATAATTCACCCCTCCACTTT
>TRBV11-3|.|many|TRBJ2-7|13
CASVAGPTYEQYF
TGTGCCAGCGTGGCGGGACCGACCTACGAGCAGTACTTC
>TRBV12-3/TRBV12-4|.|many|TRBJ2-7|13
CASNQDGPYEQYF
TGTGCCAGCAATCAGGACGGACCCTACGAGCAGTACTTC
>TRBV19|TRBD2|few|TRBJ2-2|15
CASSISGRNTGELFF
TGTGCCAGTAGTATCAGCGGGAGGAACACCGGGGAGCTGTTTTTT
>TRBV5-1|TRBD1|.|TRBJ2-7|13
CASRTGGGDEQYF
TGCGCCAGCCGGACAGGGGGGGGAGACGAGCAGTACTTC
>TRBV2|TRBD2|.|TRBJ2-7|17
CASSPSRAAGGPNEQYF
TGTGCCAGCAGTCCGTCAAGGGCGGCGGGAGGGCCGAACGAGCAGTACTTC
>TRBV6-1|TRBD1|many|TRBJ1-5|15
CASRPTGRSDQPQHF
TGTGCCAGCAGGCCGACAGGGAGGTCCGATCAGCCCCAGCATTTT
>TRBV6-2/TRBV6-3|.|.|TRBJ2-3|20
CASSYSNAGGQGSRGGTQYF
TGTGCCAGCAGTTACTCGAACGCCGGGGGGCAGGGGAGCCGTGGAGGTACGCAGTATTTT
>TRBV5-1|.|many|TRBJ1-1|13
CASSQGVYTEAFF
TGCGCCAGCAGCCAAGGGGTGTACACTGAAGCTTTCTTT
>TRBV3-1|.|many|TRBJ1-1|14
CASSQDITNTEAFF
TGTGCCAGCAGCCAAGATATCACAAACACTGAAGCTTTCTTT
>TRBV30|.|many|TRBJ2-3|14
CAWSVISITDTQYF
TGTGCCTGGAGTGTAATCTCCATCACAGATACGCAGTATTTT
>TRBV20-1|TRBD2|many|TRBJ2-3|15
CSARGLAGVTDTQYF
TGCAGTGCTAGAGGACTAGCGGGAGTAACAGATACGCAGTATTTT
>TRBV12-3/TRBV12-4|.|many|TRBJ1-1|14
CASSPYRDHTEAFF
TGTGCCAGCAGTCCTTACAGGGACCACACTGAAGCTTTCTTT
>TRBV14|.|.|TRBJ1-2|15
CASSQGTASYYGYTF
TGTGCCAGCAGCCAAGGAACAGCATCGTACTATGGCTACACCTTC
>TRBV7-2|TRBD2|.|TRBJ2-1|16
CASSLGASGYYNEQFF
TGTGCCAGCAGCTTAGGGGCTAGCGGTTACTACAATGAGCAGTTCTTC
>TRBV9|TRBD1|.|TRBJ1-2|14
CASSVEGTEVGYTF
TGTGCCAGCAGCGTAGAAGGGACAGAGGTCGGCTACACCTTC
>TRBV12-3/TRBV12-4|.|many|TRBJ1-2|15
CASSSRGQGDYGYTF
TGTGCCAGCAGCTCACGCGGGCAGGGCGACTATGGCTACACCTTC
>TRBV2|TRBD2|many|TRBJ2-1|15
CASSEVTSGSGEQFF
TGTGCCAGCAGTGAAGTGACTAGCGGGAGCGGCGAGCAGTTCTTC
>TRBV5-1|TRBD2|many|TRBJ2-7|14
CASTAGTSGYEQYF
TGCGCCAGCACCGCAGGGACTAGCGGATACGAGCAGTACTTC
>TRBV28|.|many|TRBJ2-1|13
CAGSRTSYNEQFF
TGTGCCGGCAGTCGGACCTCCTACAATGAGCAGTTCTTC